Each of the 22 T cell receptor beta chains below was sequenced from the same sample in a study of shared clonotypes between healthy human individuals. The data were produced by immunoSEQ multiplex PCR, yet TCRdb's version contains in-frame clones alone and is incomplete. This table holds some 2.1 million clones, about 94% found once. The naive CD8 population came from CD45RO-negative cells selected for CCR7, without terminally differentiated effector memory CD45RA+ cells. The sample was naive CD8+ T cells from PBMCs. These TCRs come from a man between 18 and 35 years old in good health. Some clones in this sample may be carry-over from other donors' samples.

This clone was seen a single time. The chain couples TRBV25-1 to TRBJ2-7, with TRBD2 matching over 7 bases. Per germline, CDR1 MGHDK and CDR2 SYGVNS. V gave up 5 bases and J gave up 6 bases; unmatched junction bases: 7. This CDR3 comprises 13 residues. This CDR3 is CASSPRGVREQYF. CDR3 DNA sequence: TGTGCCAGCAGTCCCCGGGGGGTTCGCGAGCAGTACTTC.

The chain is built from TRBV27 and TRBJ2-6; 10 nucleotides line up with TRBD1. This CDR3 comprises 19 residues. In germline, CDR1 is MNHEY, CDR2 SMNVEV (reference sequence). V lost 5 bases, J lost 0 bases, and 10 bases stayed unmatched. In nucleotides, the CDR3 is TGTGCCAGCAGTATGACAGGGGGCGGGTATGCCTCTGGGGCCAACGTCCTGACTTTC. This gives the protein CASSMTGGGYASGANVLTF.

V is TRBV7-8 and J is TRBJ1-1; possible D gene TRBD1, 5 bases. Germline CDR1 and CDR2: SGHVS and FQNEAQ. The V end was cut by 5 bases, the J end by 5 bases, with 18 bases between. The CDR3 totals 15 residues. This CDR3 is CASSPRGRVGTEAFF. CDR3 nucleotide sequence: TGTGCCAGCAGCCCCCGGGGGAGGGTCGGGACTGAAGCTTTCTTT.

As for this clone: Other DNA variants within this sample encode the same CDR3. The CDR3 DNA reads as TGTGCCAGCAGTTTATGGGGCTCGACTGAAGCTTTCTTT. As protein: CASSLWGSTEAFF. This rearrangement joins TRBV27 to TRBJ1-1, with D possibly matching TRBD1 (5 bases). V was pared by 1 base and J by 5 bases, with 8 bases between. Germline V CDR1 and CDR2: MNHEY, SMNVEV (reference sequence). The CDR3 is 13 residues long.

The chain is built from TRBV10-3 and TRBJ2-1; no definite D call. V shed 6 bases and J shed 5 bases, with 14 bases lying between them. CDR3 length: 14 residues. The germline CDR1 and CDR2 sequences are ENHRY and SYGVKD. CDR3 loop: CAIRDSGFDNEQFF. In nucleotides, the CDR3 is TGTGCCATCAGAGACTCCGGGTTCGACAATGAGCAGTTCTTC.

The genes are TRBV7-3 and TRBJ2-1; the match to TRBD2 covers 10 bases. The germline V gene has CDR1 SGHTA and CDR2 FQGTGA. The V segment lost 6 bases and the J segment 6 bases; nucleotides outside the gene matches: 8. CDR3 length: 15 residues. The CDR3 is CASSKLAGKANEQFF. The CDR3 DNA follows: TGTGCCAGCAGTAAACTAGCGGGAAAGGCCAATGAGCAGTTCTTC.

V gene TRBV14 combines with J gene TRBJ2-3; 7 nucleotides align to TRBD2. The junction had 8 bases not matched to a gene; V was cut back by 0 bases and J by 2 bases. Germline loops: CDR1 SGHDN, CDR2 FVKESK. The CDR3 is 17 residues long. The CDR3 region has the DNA TGTGCCAGCAGCCAAGAAGCGGGGTTGGGATTCACAGATACGCAGTATTTT. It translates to CASSQEAGLGFTDTQYF.

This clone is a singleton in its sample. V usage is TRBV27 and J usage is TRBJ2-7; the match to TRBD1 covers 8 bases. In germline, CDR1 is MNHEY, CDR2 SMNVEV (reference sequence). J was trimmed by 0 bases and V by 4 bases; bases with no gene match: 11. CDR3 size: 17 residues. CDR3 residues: CASSSEPGQVSSYEQYF. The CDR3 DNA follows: TGTGCCAGCAGTTCCGAGCCGGGACAGGTTAGCTCCTACGAGCAGTACTTC.

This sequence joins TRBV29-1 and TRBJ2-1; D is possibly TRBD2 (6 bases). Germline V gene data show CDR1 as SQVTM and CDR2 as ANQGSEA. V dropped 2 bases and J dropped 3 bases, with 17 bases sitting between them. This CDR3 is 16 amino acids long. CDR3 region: CSVEQRGLTFYNEQFF. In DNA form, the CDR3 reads TGCAGCGTTGAACAGAGGGGACTTACCTTCTACAATGAGCAGTTCTTC.

This chain's CDR3 is CASSFSGPEAFF. The CDR3 region has the DNA TGTGCCAGCAGTTTTTCGGGGCCTGAAGCTTTCTTT. V is TRBV28 and J is TRBJ1-1; possible D gene TRBD1, 5 bases. V lost 3 bases to trimming and J lost 6 bases, with 8 bases between them. The CDR3 consists of 12 residues. Germline V gene lookup returns CDR1 MDHEN and CDR2 SYDVKM.

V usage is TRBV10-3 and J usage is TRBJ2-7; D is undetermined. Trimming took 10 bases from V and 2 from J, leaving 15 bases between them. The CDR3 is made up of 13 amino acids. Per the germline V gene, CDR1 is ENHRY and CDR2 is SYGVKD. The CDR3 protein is CATRLEPAYEQYF. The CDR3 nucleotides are TGTGCCACCAGACTCGAACCTGCCTACGAGCAGTACTTC.

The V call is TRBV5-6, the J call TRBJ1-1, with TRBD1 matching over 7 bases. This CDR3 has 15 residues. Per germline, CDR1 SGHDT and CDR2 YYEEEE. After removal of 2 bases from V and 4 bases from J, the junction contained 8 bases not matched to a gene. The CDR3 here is CASSLLTGSSTEAFF. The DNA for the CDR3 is TGTGCCAGCAGCTTATTGACAGGGTCATCCACTGAAGCTTTCTTT.

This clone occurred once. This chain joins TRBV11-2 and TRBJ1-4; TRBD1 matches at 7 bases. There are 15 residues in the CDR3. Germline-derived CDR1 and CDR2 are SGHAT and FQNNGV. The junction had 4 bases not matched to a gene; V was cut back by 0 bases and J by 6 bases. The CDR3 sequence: CASSLDRGRYEKLFF. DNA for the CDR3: TGTGCCAGCAGCTTAGATAGGGGGCGATATGAAAAACTGTTTTTT.

CDR3 in amino acids: CASSFAPNIQYF. The CDR3, as DNA: TGTGCCAGCAGCTTTGCCCCGAACATTCAGTACTTC. The V gene is TRBV7-2, the J gene TRBJ2-4; no definite D call. Per germline, CDR1 SGHTA and CDR2 FQGNSA. Trimming stripped 3 bases from V and 7 bases from J, with 7 bases between. This CDR3 is 12 amino acids long.

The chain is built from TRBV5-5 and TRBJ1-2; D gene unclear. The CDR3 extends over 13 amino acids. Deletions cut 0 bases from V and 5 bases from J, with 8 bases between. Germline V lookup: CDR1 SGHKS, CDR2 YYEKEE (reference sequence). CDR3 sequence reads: CASSLAVWYGYTF. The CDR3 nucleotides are TGTGCCAGCAGCTTGGCGGTTTGGTATGGCTACACCTTC.

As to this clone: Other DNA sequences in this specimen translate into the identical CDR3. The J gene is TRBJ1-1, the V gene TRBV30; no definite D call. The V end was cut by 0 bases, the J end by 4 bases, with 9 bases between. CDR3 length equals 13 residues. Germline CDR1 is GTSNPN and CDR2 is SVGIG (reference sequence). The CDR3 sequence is CAWSVLVGTEAFF. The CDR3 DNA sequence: TGTGCCTGGAGTGTATTAGTGGGCACTGAAGCTTTCTTT.

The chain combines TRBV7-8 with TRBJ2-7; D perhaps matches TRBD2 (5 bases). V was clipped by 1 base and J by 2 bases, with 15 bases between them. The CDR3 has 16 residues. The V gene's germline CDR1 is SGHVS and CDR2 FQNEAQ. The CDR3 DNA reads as TGTGCCAGCAGCTTAGGCGGGCACTATCGACCCTACGAGCAGTACTTC. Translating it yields CASSLGGHYRPYEQYF. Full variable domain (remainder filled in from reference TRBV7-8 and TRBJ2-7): GAGVSQSPRYKVAKRGQDVALRCDPISGHVSLFWYQQALGQGPEFLTYFQNEAQLDKSGLPSDRFFAERPEGSVSTLKIQRTQQEDSAVYLCASSLGGHYRPYEQYFGPGTRLTVT.

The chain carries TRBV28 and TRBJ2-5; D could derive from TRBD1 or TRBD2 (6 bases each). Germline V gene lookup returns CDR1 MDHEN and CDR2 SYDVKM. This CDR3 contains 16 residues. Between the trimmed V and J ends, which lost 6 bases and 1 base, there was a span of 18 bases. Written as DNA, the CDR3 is TGTGCCAGCAGAAAGGGCTTCAAGGGGGGCCAAGAGACCCAGTACTTC. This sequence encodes CASRKGFKGGQETQYF.

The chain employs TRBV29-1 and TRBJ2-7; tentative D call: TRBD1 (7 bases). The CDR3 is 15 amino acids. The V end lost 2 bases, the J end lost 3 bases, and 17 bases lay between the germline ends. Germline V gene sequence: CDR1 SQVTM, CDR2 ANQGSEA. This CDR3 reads CSVELRGGTDYEQYF. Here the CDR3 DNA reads TGCAGCGTTGAACTAAGAGGAGGGACAGACTACGAGCAGTACTTC.

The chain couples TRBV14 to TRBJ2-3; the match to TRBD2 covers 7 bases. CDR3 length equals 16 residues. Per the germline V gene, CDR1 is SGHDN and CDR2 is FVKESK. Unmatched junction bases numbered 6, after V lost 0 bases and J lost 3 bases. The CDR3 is CASSQDPAGITDTQYF. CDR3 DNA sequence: TGTGCCAGCAGCCAAGACCCAGCGGGAATAACAGATACGCAGTATTTT.

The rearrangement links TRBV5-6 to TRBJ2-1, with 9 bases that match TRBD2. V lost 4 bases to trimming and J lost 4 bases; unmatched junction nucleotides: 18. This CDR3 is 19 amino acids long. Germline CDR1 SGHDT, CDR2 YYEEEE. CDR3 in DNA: TGTGCCAGCAGCCGACAATATCGGGGTCCTAGCGGGGAGTACAATGAGCAGTTCTTC. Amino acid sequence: CASSRQYRGPSGEYNEQFF.

Here the CDR3 reads CASSFVFPNGETQYF. The CDR3 region has the DNA TGTGCCAGCAGCTTTGTCTTCCCTAACGGCGAGACCCAGTACTTC. The chain recombines TRBV7-9 with TRBJ2-5; D is uncertain. V gave up 3 bases and J gave up 5 bases, with 16 bases separating them. This CDR3 contains 15 residues. CDR1 is SEHNR, CDR2 FQNEAQ, per germline (reference sequence).